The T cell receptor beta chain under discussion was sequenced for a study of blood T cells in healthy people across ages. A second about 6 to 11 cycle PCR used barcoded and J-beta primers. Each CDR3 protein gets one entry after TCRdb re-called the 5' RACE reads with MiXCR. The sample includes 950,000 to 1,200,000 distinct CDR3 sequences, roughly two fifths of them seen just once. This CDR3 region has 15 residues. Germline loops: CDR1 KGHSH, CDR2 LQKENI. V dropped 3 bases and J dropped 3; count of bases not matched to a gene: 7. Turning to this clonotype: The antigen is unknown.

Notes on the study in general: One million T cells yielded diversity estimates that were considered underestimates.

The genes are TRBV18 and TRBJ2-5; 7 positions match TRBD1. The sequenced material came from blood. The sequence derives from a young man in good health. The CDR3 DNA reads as TGTGCCAGCTCACCTTCGACAGGGCCGGAAGAGACCCAGTACTTC. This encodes CASSPSTGPEETQYF.